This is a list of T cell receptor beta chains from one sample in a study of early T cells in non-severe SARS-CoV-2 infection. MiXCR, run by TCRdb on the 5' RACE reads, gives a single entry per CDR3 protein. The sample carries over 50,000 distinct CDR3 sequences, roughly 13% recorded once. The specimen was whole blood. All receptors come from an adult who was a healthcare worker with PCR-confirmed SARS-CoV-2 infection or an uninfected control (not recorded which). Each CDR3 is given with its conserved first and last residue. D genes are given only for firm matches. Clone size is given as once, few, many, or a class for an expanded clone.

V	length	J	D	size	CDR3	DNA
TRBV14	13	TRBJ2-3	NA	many	CASSQDGTDTQYF	TGTGCCAGCAGCCAAGATGGCACAGATACGCAGTATTTT
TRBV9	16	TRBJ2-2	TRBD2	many	CASSASGGLNTGELFF	TGTGCCAGCAGCGCTAGCGGGGGGCTCAACACCGGGGAGCTGTTTTTT
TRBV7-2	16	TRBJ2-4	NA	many	CASSSGQTLAKNIQYF	TGTGCCAGCAGCTCCGGGCAGACCCTAGCCAAAAACATTCAGTACTTC
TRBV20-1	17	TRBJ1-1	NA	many	CSARDEVRAVGNTEAFF	TGCAGTGCTAGAGATGAGGTCAGGGCCGTAGGGAACACTGAAGCTTTCTTT
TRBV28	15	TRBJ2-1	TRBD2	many	CASSSRTSGVGEQFF	TGTGCCAGCAGTTCCCGGACTAGCGGGGTTGGAGAGCAGTTCTTC
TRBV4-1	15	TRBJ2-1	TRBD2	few	CASSQAGLAGNEQFF	TGCGCCAGCAGCCAAGCCGGACTAGCTGGGAATGAGCAGTTCTTC
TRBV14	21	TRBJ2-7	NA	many	CASSQVRGGGTRSRWSDEQYF	TGTGCCAGCAGCCAAGTTCGGGGTGGGGGGACCCGATCCCGATGGTCGGACGAGCAGTACTTC
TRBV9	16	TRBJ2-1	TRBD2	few	CASSGSTSGRAVEQFF	TGTGCCAGCAGCGGATCTACTAGCGGGAGGGCCGTTGAGCAGTTCTTC
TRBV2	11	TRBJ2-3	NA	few	CASSWDEKQYF	TGTGCCAGCAGTTGGGACGAAAAGCAGTATTTT
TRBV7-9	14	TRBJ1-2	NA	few	CASSTDSSPYGYTF	TGTGCCAGCAGCACGGACAGTTCTCCTTATGGCTACACCTTC